This record concerns one TCR beta chain sequence. The data belong to a study of shared clonotypes between healthy human individuals. The CDR3 is made up of 13 amino acids. CDR1 and CDR2 from the germline V gene are KGHSH and LQKENI. V lost 2 bases and J lost 6; bases outside the gene matches: 3. Libraries were prepared by immunoSEQ multiplex PCR; TCRdb keeps only in-frame clonotypes and omits some of them. The sample lists over a million clones, about 84% seen once, with around 0.47% in the top ten. The sequencing input was memory CD4+ T cells from PBMCs. Subset described: CD45RA-negative fraction. The chain uses TRBV18 and TRBJ1-2; 7 positions agree with TRBD1. This TCR came from a man aged 18 to 30 in good health. Some clones in this sample may be carry-over from other donors' samples. The CDR3 DNA is TGTGCCAGCTCACCAGGACAGGCGGATGGCTACACCTTC. It translates to CASSPGQADGYTF.